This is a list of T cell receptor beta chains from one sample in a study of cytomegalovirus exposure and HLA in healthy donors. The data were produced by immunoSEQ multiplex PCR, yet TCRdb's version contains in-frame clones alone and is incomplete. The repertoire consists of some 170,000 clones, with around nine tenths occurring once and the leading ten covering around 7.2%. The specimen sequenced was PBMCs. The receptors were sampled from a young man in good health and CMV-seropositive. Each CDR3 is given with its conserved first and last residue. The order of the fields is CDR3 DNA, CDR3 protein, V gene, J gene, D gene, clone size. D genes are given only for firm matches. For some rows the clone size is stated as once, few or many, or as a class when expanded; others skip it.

TGCGCCAGCAGCTTGGAAGGGGCGGGAGAGACCCAGTACTTC,CASSLEGAGETQYF,TRBV5-1,TRBJ2-5,.,few
TGTGCCGTGGGAGATATGCATGGCTACACCTTC,CAVGDMHGYTF,TRBV7-9,TRBJ1-2,.,.
TGTGCCAGCAGTTTTCCACAGGGGGCAGGGAAGACCCAGTACTTC,CASSFPQGAGKTQYF,TRBV28,TRBJ2-5,TRBD1,.
TGTGCCAGCAGCTTCGCTAGCGGGAGATACGACGAGCAGTACTTC,CASSFASGRYDEQYF,TRBV7-9,TRBJ2-7,TRBD2,.
TGTGCCAGCGGGGGACAGGGGGACTATGGCTACACCTTC,CASGGQGDYGYTF,TRBV7-9,TRBJ1-2,TRBD1,.
TGCGCCAGCAGGGATGTCGGGTACAATGAGCAGTTCTTC,CASRDVGYNEQFF,TRBV10-2,TRBJ2-1,.,.
TGTGCCAGCAGCGACCGGGGCGGGGGGGCCGGTGAGCAGTTCTTC,CASSDRGGGAGEQFF,TRBV7-8,TRBJ2-1,TRBD2,.
TGTGCCAGCAGCGCCACAGGGGCCACGAACACTGAAGCTTTCTTT,CASSATGATNTEAFF,TRBV9,TRBJ1-1,TRBD1,.
TGTGCCAGCAGCATCCTAGCGGGGGTTTTCAATGAGCAGTTCTTC,CASSILAGVFNEQFF,TRBV11-3,TRBJ2-1,TRBD2,.
TGTGCCAGCTCCCAGAGACAGGGCTCCCAGATCTATGGCTACACCTTC,CASSQRQGSQIYGYTF,TRBV4-2,TRBJ1-2,TRBD1,.
TGTGCCAGTAGTCCCCCTGGTTTCGGGTCGGGGGGCAATGAGCAGTTCTTC,CASSPPGFGSGGNEQFF,TRBV19,TRBJ2-1,TRBD2,.
TGTGCCAGCAGCTTCTGGGGGAATTTCGCTGGAAGCAATCAGCCCCAGCATTTT,CASSFWGNFAGSNQPQHF,TRBV5-6,TRBJ1-5,.,.
TGTGCCAGCAGCGTTCGGACAGGACCCTCCTACGAGCAGTACTTC,CASSVRTGPSYEQYF,TRBV9,TRBJ2-7,TRBD1,.
TGCGCCAGCAGCTCAGGGGGCTCCACAGATACGCAGTATTTT,CASSSGGSTDTQYF,TRBV5-1,TRBJ2-3,TRBD1,.
TGCGCCAGCGGCCGGGACAGGATCGACAATGAGCAGTTCTTC,CASGRDRIDNEQFF,TRBV5-1,TRBJ2-1,TRBD1,.
TGTGCCAGCAGCGAGGGGGCCGGGGAGCTGTTTTTT,CASSEGAGELFF,TRBV9,TRBJ2-2,.,few
TGCGCCAGCAGCTTCGGCCGCCCGGACTCCTACGAGCAGTACTTC,CASSFGRPDSYEQYF,TRBV5-1,TRBJ2-7,.,.
TGCAGTGCCATGGACGCCTATGGCTACACCTTC,CSAMDAYGYTF,TRBV20-1,TRBJ1-2,.,.
TGTGCCAGCAGCTTAGCGCTAAAGGTCACAGATACGCAGTATTTT,CASSLALKVTDTQYF,TRBV7-6,TRBJ2-3,.,once
TGTGCCAGCAGCGTAGAGCGGGAGTCGGGCACAGATACGCAGTATTTT,CASSVERESGTDTQYF,TRBV9,TRBJ2-3,TRBD2,.
TGTGCCAGCAGCCCTGCTAGCGGGAGTTACAATGAGCAGTTCTTC,CASSPASGSYNEQFF,TRBV5-4,TRBJ2-1,TRBD2,.
TGTGCCAGCAGTGAAGGCAGGTCGGGGAAGGAGCAGTACTTC,CASSEGRSGKEQYF,TRBV2,TRBJ2-7,.,few
TGTGCCAGCAGCCTAGGGGACAGAGACTACGAGCAGTACTTC,CASSLGDRDYEQYF,TRBV11-3,TRBJ2-7,TRBD1,once
TGTGCCAGTAGTATTAGCGGGAGACAAACTAGCACAGATACGCAGTATTTT,CASSISGRQTSTDTQYF,TRBV19,TRBJ2-3,TRBD2,.
TGCGCCAGCAGAGAACTAGGGGAGACCCAGTACTTC,CASRELGETQYF,TRBV5-1,TRBJ2-5,.,once
TGTGCCAGCAGGAAACTAGCGGGAGAAGGAGAGACCCAGTACTTC,CASRKLAGEGETQYF,TRBV7-3,TRBJ2-5,TRBD2,.